The present TCR beta chain was sequenced within a study of blood T cell repertoires in COVID-19. Whole-study context: Each recovered donor of Cohort 3 presented with two negative PCRs, clearance, or symptom resolution. T cells, B-cell-depleted T cells, or PBMCs provided the cDNA or gDNA that served as material.

The V end was cut by 4 bases, the J end by 8 bases, with 14 bases between. The germline CDR1 and CDR2 sequences are SGHAT and FQNNGV. The CDR3 extends over 14 amino acids. The table came from immunoSEQ multiplex PCR; TCRdb's copy has only in-frame clones and leaves some out. The sample has a few hundred thousand clones; 80% to 90% are singletons. Source material: PBMCs or T cells enriched from blood (not recorded which). The receptor's source is a man in his forties in a cohort exposed to, infected with or recovered from COVID-19 (not recorded which). This rearrangement joins TRBV11-2 to TRBJ2-2, with D possibly matching TRBD1 (6 bases). The CDR3, as DNA: TGTGCCAGCAGCTACAGTACAGGGACGGGGGAGCTGTTTTTT. Protein product: CASSYSTGTGELFF.